Each of the 25 T cell receptor beta chains below was sequenced from the same sample in a study of tumor-infiltrating lymphocytes in primary liver carcinoma. Synthesis of TCR beta cDNA was carried out from 500 ng total RNA with a constant-region primer. Amplification in three nested multiplex PCR rounds with slightly modified ARM-PCR gave rise to TCR beta libraries. The study ran its first two PCR rounds for around 10 cycles each, using TRBV1-TRBV30 forward primers and a C-beta reverse primer. TCRdb analysed the multiplex PCR reads with MiXCR anew, one entry per CDR3 protein. The table lists some 50,000 distinct CDR3 sequences, just over 70% of them singletons. Co-extracting RNA and DNA was done with 20-30 mg of unsorted bulk tissue as input. The sequencing sample was made of liver tumor tissue from sampling region 5. Subset of the sample: tumor region T5, tumor centre. These receptors were collected from a man in his forties with primary liver carcinoma and hepatitis B virus infection.

Details on this clonotype: A read error may account for a junction end that differs from germline. The chain links TRBV11-2 to TRBJ2-2; TRBD2 is a possible D gene (6 bases). This CDR3 region has 15 residues. Germline lookup yields CDR1 SGHAT and CDR2 FQNNGV. The CDR3 DNA reads as TGTGCCAGCAGCTTAGCCCGACTAGACACCGTGGAACTGCTTTTT. Amino acids: CASSLARLDTVELLF. The whole variable domain, filled in from reference TRBV11-2 and TRBJ2-2, reads EAGVAQSPRYKIIEKRQSVAFWCNPISGHATLYWYQQILGQGPKLLIQFQNNGVVDDSQLPKDRFSAERLKGVDSTLKIQPAKLEDSAVYLCASSLARLDTVELLFGEGSRLTVL.

The chain links TRBV29-1 to TRBJ2-5, with no clear D. The CDR3 is 11 residues long. The germline V and J ends were trimmed by 4 bases and 10 bases, with 13 bases remaining between them. From germline, CDR1 is SQVTM and CDR2 ANQGSEA. The DNA of the CDR3 is TGCAGCGTTGGTACTCAAGAGGTCCAGTACTTC. It specifies CSVGTQEVQYF.

On this clonotype itself: Germline and junction disagree at one end, which may indicate a read error. The chain joins TRBV6-1 to TRBJ2-7; possibly TRBD1 for D (6 bases). Germline assignment: CDR1 MNHNS and CDR2 SASEGT. The CDR3 extends over 14 amino acids. The CDR3 bases are TGTGCTAGCAGCCGAGCCAGGACAGATTACGAGCAGTACTTC. Its protein product is CASSRARTDYEQYF.

This clonotype occurred many times. The chain uses TRBV5-6 and TRBJ2-2; D is unresolved. CDR1 SGHDT and CDR2 YYEEEE come from the germline V gene. V was trimmed by 2 bases and J by 3 bases, leaving 8 bases between them. The CDR3 totals 14 residues. The CDR3 protein is CASSFEGYTGELFF. CDR3 in DNA: TGTGCCAGCAGCTTCGAAGGGTACACCGGGGAGCTGTTTTTT. Variable domain in full (rest from reference TRBV5-6 and TRBJ2-2): DAGVTQSPTHLIKTRGQQVTLRCSPKSGHDTVSWYQQALGQGPQFIFQYYEEEERQRGNFPDRFSGHQFPNYSSELNVNALLLGDSALYLCASSFEGYTGELFFGEGSRLTVL.

This clonotype was seen a single time. Relative to the germline gene, one junction end is altered; a read error may explain this. The V call is TRBV5-4, the J call TRBJ2-3; D is unclear. This CDR3 is 16 amino acids long. Per the germline V gene, CDR1 is SGHNT and CDR2 is YYREEE (reference sequence). The CDR3 spells CTSSSTTPSNTDTQYF. In nucleotides, the CDR3 is TGTACCAGCAGCTCCACTACACCATCTAACACAGATACACAGTATTTT.

This clonotype was detected only a few times. This may arise from a read error, as a much more abundant clone is one base away. The V and J genes are TRBV28 and TRBJ1-2; 8 bases match TRBD1. The germline gives CDR1 MDHEN, CDR2 SYDVKM. With V trimmed by 7 bases and J by 4 bases, 11 bases remained unmatched. The length of the CDR3 is 15 residues. The DNA of the CDR3 is TGTGCCAGCATTTCCGAACAGGGGGATAGCTATGGCTACACCTTC. It translates to CASISEQGDSYGYTF.

As concerns this clonotype: One junction end does not reproduce the germline sequence, and a read error may be involved. The rearrangement joins TRBV12-3 or TRBV12-4 to TRBJ2-7, with TRBD1 matching over 8 bases. The CDR3 has 15 residues. The CDR3 DNA sequence: TGCGCCAGCAGAGGCACGAGCCAGGGGGCGAGGGAGCAGTACTTC. Encoded protein: CASRGTSQGAREQYF.

A note on this clonotype: This likely comes from a read error, as the CDR3 has no conserved phenylalanine or tryptophan at its end. This sequence joins TRBV6-5 and TRBJ2-5; D is unclear. This CDR3 has 16 residues. Germline CDR1 reads MNHEY; CDR2 reads SVGAGI. Trimming removed 6 bases at V and 0 bases at J, with 17 bases between. CDR3 DNA sequence: TGTGCCAGCAGACGAACAGAGGTTGGGTACCAAGAGACCCAGTACCTC. Translation gives CASRRTEVGYQETQYL.

This clonotype has at least ten counts. J is TRBJ2-3 and V is TRBV29-1; tentative D call: TRBD1 (6 bases). Germline V gene lookup returns CDR1 SQVTM and CDR2 ANQGSEA. Deletions cut 6 bases from V and 13 bases from J, with 20 bases between. The CDR3 is 12 amino acids. CDR3: CSVAGERLGEYF. CDR3 coding DNA: TGCAGCGTGGCAGGGGAACGCCTCGGGGAGTATTTT.

The CDR3 nucleotides are TGTGCCAACAGTTCCGGGACGGAATATGGCTACACCTTC. It specifies CANSSGTEYGYTF. The V gene is TRBV11-2, the J gene TRBJ1-2, with D possibly being TRBD1 (5 bases). V lost 10 bases and J 5 bases, leaving 17 bases between the germline ends. Looked up from germline, CDR1 is SGHAT and CDR2 is FQNNGV. The CDR3 is 13 amino acids.

Regarding this clonotype: Being one base from a much bigger clone, this may be a read error. V usage is TRBV7-9 and J usage is TRBJ2-5; 12 positions match TRBD1. V shed 10 bases and J 5 bases; nucleotides not matched to a gene: 14. The germline V gene encodes CDR1 SEHNR and CDR2 FQNEAQ (reference sequence). This CDR3 has 16 residues. The DNA of the CDR3 is TGTGCCAACACTGAAGGGGACAGGGGGCTTCGGGAGACCCAGTACTTC. It is translated as CANTEGDRGLRETQYF.

Turning to this clonotype: One end of the junction varies from germline; a read error may be responsible. The rearrangement uses TRBV11-3 and TRBJ2-5, with D possibly matching TRBD2 (6 bases). The CDR3 spans 13 residues. Per the germline V gene, CDR1 is SGHNT and CDR2 is YENEEA. The CDR3 protein is CASSARDVDTQHF. The CDR3 DNA reads TGTGCCAGCAGCGCGCGGGACGTGGATACGCAGCATTTC.

Comments on this clonotype: Here the CDR3 omits its conserved ending phenylalanine or tryptophan, so a read error is the likely source. This rearrangement joins TRBV4-1 to TRBJ1-2; 8 bases agree with TRBD1. Germline V gene lookup returns CDR1 MGHRA and CDR2 YSYEKL. This CDR3 has 16 residues. V gave up 4 bases and J gave up 3 bases; unmatched junction bases: 10. The CDR3 coding sequence is TGCGCCAGCAGCCCAGATCAGGGGGCGTTCGACTATGGCTACACCATC. Translating it yields CASSPDQGAFDYGYTI.

This clonotype was seen a single time. One end of the junction fails to match germline, which may point to a read error. The chain joins TRBV6-1 to TRBJ2-2, with a weak D call TRBD1 (6 bases). The germline V gene has CDR1 MNHNS and CDR2 SASEGT. The CDR3 runs to 13 residues. The CDR3 DNA reads as TGTGCCAGCAGTGAATACGGAGCAGGGGAGTTGTTTTTT. This encodes CASSEYGAGELFF.

By frequency in the sample, this clonotype is medium-sized. The CDR3 loop is CASSLQTAENTEAFF. CDR3 DNA sequence: TGTGCCAGCAGCCTTCAGACAGCAGAGAACACTGAAGCTTTCTTT. The genes are TRBV11-1 and TRBJ1-1; perhaps TRBD1 as D (5 bases). This CDR3 has 15 residues. Germline V CDR1 and CDR2: SGHAT, FQDESV (reference sequence). Trimming removed 5 bases at V and 1 base at J, with 14 bases between.

As to this clonotype: A much larger clone lies one base from this, so it may be a read error. The J gene is TRBJ1-4, the V gene TRBV6-2 or TRBV6-3, with a weak D call TRBD1 (6 bases). The CDR3 contains 15 residues. The germline CDR1 and CDR2 sequences are MNHEY and SVGEGT. CDR3 coding DNA: TGTGCCAGCGGTTACGGCGGGGGCTTTAATGAAAAACTGTTTTTT. It specifies CASGYGGGFNEKLFF.

A remark on this clonotype: One end of the junction varies from germline; a read error may be responsible. The rearrangement links TRBV11-2 to TRBJ1-3, with D unclear. Germline V lookup: CDR1 SGHAT, CDR2 FQNNGV. This CDR3 spans 13 amino acids. The chain's CDR3 is CASSLDAGNVICF. CDR3 in DNA: TGTGCCAGCAGCTTAGATGCTGGAAACGTCATATGTTTT.

Many counts were recorded for this clonotype. This chain joins TRBV6-6 and TRBJ2-5; TRBD1 matches 7 bases. In germline, CDR1 is MNHNY, CDR2 SVGAGI (reference sequence). V shed 6 bases, J shed 0 bases, and the junction held 13 bases outside the gene matches. This CDR3 is 17 amino acids long. The CDR3 loop is CASSHAYRDSDQETQYF. The CDR3 DNA reads TGTGCCAGCAGCCACGCATACCGGGACAGCGACCAAGAGACCCAGTACTTC.

To note about this clonotype: A read error may produce the germline difference seen at one junction end. The chain is built from TRBV28 and TRBJ2-2; unclear D gene. Germline values: CDR1 MDHEN, CDR2 SYDVKM. This CDR3 has 16 amino acids. CDR3 sequence reads: CDSSSWTLANTGELFF. The CDR3 DNA is TGTGACAGCAGTTCCTGGACGTTAGCGAACACCGGGGAGCTGTTTTTT.

This sequence joins TRBV20-1 and TRBJ2-3; D is tentatively TRBD1 or TRBD2 (5 bases each). Trimming stripped 3 bases from V and 6 bases from J, with 19 bases between. The CDR3 has 15 amino acids. Germline CDR1 and CDR2: DFQATT and SNEGSKA (reference sequence). As DNA, the CDR3 is TGCAGTGCTAGGGGGGTAGCGTCACCCCCGGATACGCAGTATTTT. The encoded protein is CSARGVASPPDTQYF.

This clonotype appeared once. The chain joins TRBV20-1 to TRBJ2-5; D perhaps matches TRBD1 (5 bases). The CDR3 length is 14 residues. V lost 0 bases, J lost 5 bases, and 13 bases lay in between. Germline assignment: CDR1 DFQATT and CDR2 SNEGSKA (reference sequence). The CDR3 reads CSARETAILETQYF. The CDR3 DNA follows: TGCAGTGCTAGAGAGACAGCGATTCTTGAGACCCAGTACTTC.

This clonotype was counted between two and nine times. This may come from a read error, since a much larger clone is one base off. The chain recombines TRBV14 with TRBJ2-3, with D perhaps assigned TRBD1 or TRBD2 (5 bases each). The germline CDR1 and CDR2 sequences are SGHDN and FVKESK. V was trimmed by 7 bases and J by 0 bases, leaving 20 bases between them. The CDR3 length is 17 residues. CDR3 in amino acids: CASNHNPGTTSTDTQYF. The DNA for the CDR3 is TGTGCCAGCAACCATAATCCCGGGACCACTAGCACAGATACGCAGTATTTT.

Note on this clonotype: At one boundary the junction diverges from the germline segment, which might be a read error. V usage is TRBV11-2 and J usage is TRBJ2-5; perhaps TRBD2 as D (6 bases). The length of the CDR3 is 16 residues. Germline CDR1 reads SGHAT; CDR2 reads FQNNGV. CDR3 residues: CAGRFRDSAQQEAQYF. CDR3 bases: TGTGCCGGCAGATTCCGGGACTCGGCCCAGCAAGAGGCCCAGTACTTC.

Of note for this clonotype: The junction differs from germline at one of its ends, possibly a read error. The chain employs TRBV18 and TRBJ2-7, with TRBD2 as a possible D gene (6 bases). The CDR3 spans 15 residues. CDR1 and CDR2 from the germline V gene are KGHSH and LQKENI. The CDR3 DNA sequence: TGTGCCAGCTCACCTCTAGAGGGGACTCGGTACGAACAGTACTTC. Its protein is CASSPLEGTRYEQYF.

Note on this clonotype: One junction end does not reproduce the germline sequence, and a read error may be involved. CDR3 nucleotide sequence: TGCGCCAGCAGCCCCTGGTCGGGGGGGCCAGACCAAGAGACACGGTACTTC. This gives the protein CASSPWSGGPDQETRYF. The J gene is TRBJ2-5, the V gene TRBV4-2, with TRBD2 matching over 8 bases. Germline V gene sequence: CDR1 LGHNA, CDR2 YNFKEQ. CDR3 size: 17 residues.